The 8 T cell receptor beta chains listed next were all sequenced from one sample in a study of T-cell memory formation after mild COVID-19. TCRdb itself ran the 5' RACE reads through MiXCR, one entry per CDR3 protein. The sample lists 470,000 or so distinct CDR3 sequences; roughly 25% were seen once. The sequencing sample was made of PBMCs or a T cell subset sorted from them (not recorded which). The receptors stem from an adult woman who had mild COVID-19 (a few samples of this study predate the infection). Cell type and time point are not known.

The rearrangement links TRBV6-6 to TRBJ2-1; the D is unclear. The germline V gene has CDR1 MNHNY and CDR2 SVGAGI (reference sequence). The CDR3 contains 11 residues. The V gene lost 6 bases and the J gene lost 10 bases, with 10 bases spanning the gap. The CDR3 loop reads CASSWSLEQFF. CDR3 DNA: TGTGCCAGCAGCTGGAGCTTGGAGCAGTTCTTC.

The CDR3 here is CASSLGPSTNEKLFF. The CDR3 nucleotides are TGTGCCAGCAGCTTAGGTCCATCAACTAATGAAAAACTGTTTTTT. The chain carries TRBV7-9 and TRBJ1-4; D call uncertain. Between the trimmed V and J ends, which lost 1 base and 0 bases, there was a span of 6 bases. Per the germline V gene, CDR1 is SEHNR and CDR2 is FQNEAQ (reference sequence). The CDR3 has 15 amino acids.

This clonotype appeared many times. The chain couples TRBV4-3 to TRBJ1-4; tentatively, D is TRBD1 (6 bases). V was shortened by 3 bases and J by 5 bases, with 13 bases between the two germline ends. The CDR3 contains 15 residues. Germline V gene data show CDR1 as LGHNA and CDR2 as YSLEER. The CDR3 loop reads CASSQQQGGNEKLFF. The DNA for the CDR3 is TGCGCCAGCAGCCAGCAACAGGGAGGGAATGAAAAACTGTTTTTT.

The V call is TRBV3-1, the J call TRBJ1-5; 9 bases are a match to TRBD1. Germline assignment: CDR1 LGHDT and CDR2 YNNKEL (reference sequence). J lost 7 bases, V lost 3 bases, and 10 bases had no gene match. This CDR3 is built from 16 residues. Here the CDR3 reads CASSQTGGTGRQPQHF. The DNA of the CDR3 is TGTGCCAGCAGCCAGACAGGCGGGACAGGGAGGCAGCCCCAGCATTTT.

The chain couples TRBV20-1 to TRBJ1-1, with 7 bases that match TRBD1. V gave up 5 bases and J gave up 5 bases; unmatched junction bases: 8. The CDR3 has 13 amino acids. Germline values: CDR1 DFQATT, CDR2 SNEGSKA (reference sequence). In DNA, the CDR3 is TGCAGTGCTGCGCGCTACAGGGGAACTGAAGCTTTCTTT. Translated: CSAARYRGTEAFF.

This clonotype was recorded a few times. This chain links TRBV4-1 with TRBJ2-1; D gene ambiguous. Deletions cut 1 base from V and 5 bases from J, with 6 bases between. Germline CDR1 MGHRA, CDR2 YSYEKL. CDR3 length: 13 residues. The CDR3 region is CASSQGRNNEQFF. The CDR3 region has the DNA TGCGCCAGCAGCCAAGGGCGGAACAATGAGCAGTTCTTC.

This clonotype came up once. This chain joins TRBV12-3 or TRBV12-4 and TRBJ1-1; D is unclear. This CDR3 is 13 amino acids long. With 1 base removed from V and 6 bases from J, the gap between germline ends came to 9 bases. The CDR3 is CASSLGGAAEAFF. CDR3 nucleotides: TGTGCCAGCAGTTTAGGGGGTGCCGCTGAAGCTTTCTTT.

The gene calls are TRBV24-1 and TRBJ2-7; the D call may be TRBD1 or TRBD2 (5 bases each). The CDR3 extends over 15 amino acids. Germline assignment: CDR1 KGHDR and CDR2 SFDVKD. V was pared by 4 bases and J by 5 bases, with 17 bases between. CDR3 in amino acids: CATSDSGRGTDEQYF. The CDR3 DNA reads as TGTGCCACCAGTGACTCGGGACGGGGAACGGACGAGCAGTACTTC.